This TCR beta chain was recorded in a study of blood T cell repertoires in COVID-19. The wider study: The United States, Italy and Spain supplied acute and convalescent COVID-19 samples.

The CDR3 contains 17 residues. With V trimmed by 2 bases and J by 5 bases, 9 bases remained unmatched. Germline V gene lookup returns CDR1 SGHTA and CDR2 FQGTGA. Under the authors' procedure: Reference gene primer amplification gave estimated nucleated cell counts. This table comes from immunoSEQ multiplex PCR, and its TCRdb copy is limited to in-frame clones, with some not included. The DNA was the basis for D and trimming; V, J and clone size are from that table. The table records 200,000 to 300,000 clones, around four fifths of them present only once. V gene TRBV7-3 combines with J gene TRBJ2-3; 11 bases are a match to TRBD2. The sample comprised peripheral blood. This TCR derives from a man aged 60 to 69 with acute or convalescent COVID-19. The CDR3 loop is CASSLPGTSGAQDTQYF. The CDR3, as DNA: TGTGCCAGCAGCTTACCCGGGACTAGCGGCGCTCAAGATACGCAGTATTTT.